The 3 T cell receptor beta chains below all came from one sample that was sequenced in a study of cytomegalovirus exposure and HLA in healthy donors (TCRdb year 2017). Receptor libraries were prepared by the immunoSEQ multiplex PCR assay. The multiplex PCR relied on a mix of 60 forward primers for TCR Vbeta segments and 13 reverse primers for TCR Jbeta segments. The immuneACCESS repertoire file appears here via TCRdb, limited to in-frame rearrangements. These files lack a portion of the clones; in checked studies, under half of the deficit traces to unresolved V genes, and the cause of the others is not known. This sample comprises around 280,000 clones, approximately 90% of them detected only once. The top ten hold roughly 2.1% of the sample. The specimen was PBMCs. The receptors here all came from a woman aged 18-29 years in good health and CMV-seronegative.

The rearrangement links TRBV5-1 to TRBJ1-1; perhaps TRBD1 as D (5 bases). The germline V gene encodes CDR1 SGHRS and CDR2 YFSETQ. The CDR3 is 13 amino acids. The V end was cut by 2 bases, the J end by 4 bases, with 9 bases between. The CDR3 protein is CASSFTGSTEAFF. CDR3 DNA: TGCGCCAGCAGCTTTACAGGTTCCACTGAAGCTTTCTTT.

The gene calls are TRBV2 and TRBJ1-1; 9 bases align to TRBD1. The trim removed 10 bases at V and 1 base at J, leaving 1 base unmatched. CDR3 size: 12 residues. Germline-derived CDR1 and CDR2 are SNHLY and FYNNEI. CDR3 residues: CAMTGGNTEAFF. The CDR3 region has the DNA TGTGCCATGACAGGGGGGAACACTGAAGCTTTCTTT.

This chain uses TRBV11-3 with TRBJ1-5, with D hard to call. Trimming pared 4 bases from V and 1 base from J, leaving 23 bases between. The CDR3 contains 19 residues. The V gene's germline CDR1 is SGHNT and CDR2 YENEEA. The CDR3 DNA reads as TGTGCCAGCAGCTCTCGCCCCCAGCTCGGACTGCGGAGCAATCAGCCCCAGCATTTT. Protein: CASSSRPQLGLRSNQPQHF.